What follows are 3 T cell receptor beta chains derived from one specimen sequenced in a study of T cell responses to AZD1222 COVID-19 vaccine. Only in-frame clones appear in the TCRdb table, and some are missing; sequencing was by immunoSEQ multiplex PCR. The listing contains over 140,000 clones. The sequenced sample consisted of peripheral blood. All receptors derive from an adult in good health.

J is TRBJ1-1 and V is TRBV19; TRBD1 agrees at 7 bases. V lost 5 bases, J lost 6 bases, and 3 bases stayed unmatched. CDR1 and CDR2 from the germline V gene are LNHDA and SQIVND (reference sequence). There are 12 residues in the CDR3. CDR3 amino acids: CASSRQGAEAFF. CDR3 bases: TGTGCCAGTAGTCGACAGGGCGCTGAAGCTTTCTTT. Looking up the rest from reference TRBV19 and TRBJ1-1 gives the full variable domain: DGGITQSPKYLFRKEGQNVTLSCEQNLNHDAMYWYRQDPGQGLRLIYYSQIVNDFQKGDIAEGYSVSREKKESFPLTVTSAQKNPTAFYLCASSRQGAEAFFGQGTRLTVV.

V and J are TRBV15 and TRBJ2-1; no definite D call. Germline-derived CDR1 and CDR2 are LNHNV and YYDKDF (reference sequence). The CDR3 has 16 residues. Trimming pared 0 bases from V and 0 bases from J, leaving 9 bases between. CDR3 loop: CATSRDDSSSYNEQFF. CDR3 DNA: TGTGCCACCAGCAGAGATGACTCAAGCTCCTACAATGAGCAGTTCTTC. Filled out from reference TRBV15 and TRBJ2-1, the complete variable domain reads DAMVIQNPRYQVTQFGKPVTLSCSQTLNHNVMYWYQQKSSQAPKLLFHYYDKDFNNEADTPDNFQSRRPNTSFCFLDIRSPGLGDTAMYLCATSRDDSSSYNEQFFGPGTRLTVL.

The chain carries TRBV19 and TRBJ1-5; 8 bases line up with TRBD1. The ends lost 7 bases at V and 6 bases at J; junction bases unmatched: 17. From germline, CDR1 is LNHDA and CDR2 SQIVND (reference sequence). CDR3 length: 17 amino acids. CDR3 amino acids: CASTPRGTGQGGQPQHF. The CDR3 DNA reads TGTGCCAGTACTCCCCGAGGGACAGGTCAAGGGGGTCAGCCCCAGCATTTT.